The subject of this entry is one T cell receptor beta chain. As to treatment: randomized to nivolumab then ipilimumab (arm A) or the reverse (arm B). The V end lost 0 bases, the J end lost 0 bases, and 11 bases lay between the germline ends. CDR1 and CDR2 (germline): SGHDN, FVKESK. The CDR3 totals 17 residues. This specimen comes from a study of sequential checkpoint blockade in melanoma. Measured with immunoSEQ multiplex PCR; TCRdb has only the in-frame clones, and not every one. The repertoire holds 40,000 or so clones, 86% seen once, with 12% in the top ten. This sequence joins TRBV14 and TRBJ2-2; no clear D gene. The source was CD8+ T cells sorted from blood (inferred from file names), collected from a patient given nivolumab and ipilimumab in sequence. The receptor comes from a human donor with melanoma. The CDR3 coding sequence is TGTGCCAGCAGCCAAGAGCAAGCGAGGACGAACACCGGGGAGCTGTTTTTT. Translated, it gives CASSQEQARTNTGELFF. Using reference TRBV14 and TRBJ2-2 for the parts outside the CDR3, the full variable domain is EAGVTQFPSHSVIEKGQTVTLRCDPISGHDNLYWYRRVMGKEIKFLLHFVKESKQDESGMPNNRFLAERTGGTYSTLKVQPAELEDSGVYFCASSQEQARTNTGELFFGEGSRLTVL.